This T cell receptor (beta chain) was documented in a study of blood T cell repertoires in COVID-19. CDR3 size: 14 residues. V lost 0 bases, J lost 5 bases, and 10 bases lay in between. Germline V gene data show CDR1 as SGHRS and CDR2 as YFSETQ. Measured with immunoSEQ multiplex PCR; TCRdb has only the in-frame clones, and not every one. This table holds about 180,000 clones, about 90% found once. This clone was picked up one time. The chain combines TRBV5-1 with TRBJ2-3; the D gene is possibly TRBD1 (5 bases). The sequenced sample consisted of PBMCs or T cells enriched from blood (not recorded which). The sequence came from a woman under 30 who had recovered from COVID-19. CDR3 sequence reads: CASSLEGPVDTQYF. CDR3 DNA sequence: TGCGCCAGCAGCTTGGAGGGGCCGGTAGATACGCAGTATTTT.